This TCR beta chain was identified in a study of regulatory T cells in long-lasting Graves disease. Study-wide background: Persistent Graves' disease required over 5 years of antithyroid drugs and positive TSH receptor antibodies.

V gave up 1 base and J gave up 3 bases; unmatched junction bases: 17. This CDR3 contains 19 residues. Germline V gene data show CDR1 as DFQATT and CDR2 as SNEGSKA (reference sequence). For TCR beta, libraries came from iRepertoire HTBI primers and Arm-PCR of CDR3 regions. TCRdb re-derived calls from the multiplex PCR reads in MiXCR, one entry per CDR3 protein. The repertoire holds under 450,000 distinct CDR3 sequences, roughly a quarter seen once, with over 25% in the top ten. With respect to this clonotype: Its target is not known.

Study conclusions and caveats: Fewer public clonotypes were shared by new patients (under 1,000) than by persistent patients (2,741). Newly diagnosed disease favored TRBV20-1 and TRBJ2-1 over persistent disease. TCR diversity in persistent Graves' patients was below that of newly diagnosed ones.

Noted time point: persistent/refractory GD, antithyroid drugs over 5 years with positive TRAb. From PBMCs, RNA was extracted and then used to make the TCR library. Here the sequenced sample was peripheral blood mononuclear cells (PBMCs), taken when the disease was refractory, from a patient treated with antithyroid drugs. The chain is built from TRBV20-1 and TRBJ2-3; 9 bases match TRBD2. This receptor was obtained from a female donor with Graves disease. The DNA for the CDR3 is TGCAGTGCTAGAGCCGAACTTTTATCTAGCGGGATTGGGACAGATACGCAGTATTTT. This encodes CSARAELLSSGIGTDTQYF.